These 10 T cell receptor beta chains came from one sample sequenced in a study of cytomegalovirus exposure and HLA in healthy donors. PCR used 60 Vbeta primers and 13 Jbeta primers. Assay used: immunoSEQ multiplex PCR; TCRdb lists only in-frame clones, some missing. The sample lists approximately 170,000 clones; approximately 81% were seen once. Sequencing was carried out using PBMCs. Receptors were obtained from a woman aged 50 to 60 in good health and CMV-seronegative.

The chain combines TRBV19 with TRBJ1-2, with 7 bases identical to TRBD1. V trimming: 6 bases; J trimming: 4 bases; junction bases outside the gene matches: 11. The CDR3 runs to 15 residues. Germline lookup yields CDR1 LNHDA and CDR2 SQIVND (reference sequence). The CDR3, as DNA: TGTGCCAGTAGCCGATCAACAGGGGATCGCTATGGCTACACCTTC. Protein: CASSRSTGDRYGYTF.

The chain couples TRBV10-3 to TRBJ1-1, with a weak D call TRBD1 (6 bases). Trimming removed 5 bases at V and 2 bases at J, with 9 bases between. CDR3 size: 13 residues. Germline V CDR1 and CDR2: ENHRY, SYGVKD. The CDR3 sequence is CAISQTGNTEAFF. CDR3 sequence (DNA): TGTGCCATCAGTCAGACAGGCAACACTGAAGCTTTCTTT.

This clone showed up just a few times. The rearrangement links TRBV9 to TRBJ2-5; 8 bases are a match to TRBD2. Per the germline V gene, CDR1 is SGDLS and CDR2 is YYNGEE. The CDR3 is 16 residues long. With 0 bases clipped from V and 4 bases from J, the junction kept 8 bases outside the gene matches. The CDR3 DNA sequence: TGTGCCAGCAGCGTAGGAGGCGGGGGGTCCTTAGAGACCCAGTACTTC. Translating it yields CASSVGGGGSLETQYF.

This clone is a singleton in its sample. The chain links TRBV5-4 to TRBJ2-7; 7 positions match TRBD2. Germline trimming cut 1 base from V and 2 bases from J; bases unmatched to any gene: 3. The CDR3 length is 14 residues. Germline V CDR1 and CDR2: SGHNT, YYREEE (reference sequence). This CDR3 is CASSLRREPYEQYF. The CDR3 region has the DNA TGTGCCAGCAGCTTGAGGCGGGAGCCCTACGAGCAGTACTTC.

This chain uses TRBV28 with TRBJ2-5; weak D call: TRBD2 (5 bases). TRBJ2-7 explains the end of the DNA better; the J call may be wrong. Germline assignment: CDR1 MDHEN and CDR2 SYDVKM. The CDR3 sequence is 12 residues long. The CDR3 DNA is TGTGCCAGCAGTTCCGGACTCTACGAGCAGTACTTC. Its translation is CASSSGLYEQYF.

J is TRBJ2-7 and V is TRBV5-4; TRBD2 is a possible D gene (5 bases). CDR1 SGHNT and CDR2 YYREEE come from the germline V gene (reference sequence). V lost 0 bases and J lost 7, with 11 bases in between. The CDR3 loop spans 13 amino acids. CDR3 nucleotides: TGTGCCAGCAGCTTGGGCCGACGGGATGAGCAGTACTTC. Its protein product is CASSLGRRDEQYF.

The chain employs TRBV9 and TRBJ1-2, with 10 bases that match TRBD1. Germline V lookup: CDR1 SGDLS, CDR2 YYNGEE. The CDR3 is 14 residues long. V shed 3 bases and J 6 bases; nucleotides not matched to a gene: 5. CDR3 bases: TGTGCCAGCAGCGACGACAGGGGGCTGGATGGCTACACCTTC. This encodes CASSDDRGLDGYTF.

This chain uses TRBV4-2 with TRBJ2-7; TRBD1 agrees at 8 bases. The CDR3 covers 17 residues. CDR1 and CDR2 (germline): LGHNA, YNFKEQ. With V trimmed by 0 bases and J by 6 bases, 13 bases remained unmatched. The CDR3 DNA sequence: TGTGCCAGCAGCCAAGACGGGGCCAGGACAGGGTCGGGCGAGCAGTACTTC. This encodes CASSQDGARTGSGEQYF.

The sample holds one count of this clone. The chain combines TRBV28 with TRBJ2-6; 9 positions match TRBD1. J lost 4 bases, V lost 5 bases, and 12 bases had no gene match. The CDR3 contains 18 residues. Germline V gene sequence: CDR1 MDHEN, CDR2 SYDVKM. The CDR3 bases are TGTGCCAGCAGTACCAGGGCGGGACAGGGTTCCGGGGCCAACGTCCTGACTTTC. Residues: CASSTRAGQGSGANVLTF.

The chain combines TRBV19 with TRBJ1-1; perhaps TRBD1 as D (5 bases). The CDR3 runs to 15 residues. Between the trimmed V and J ends, which lost 5 bases and 3 bases, there was a span of 16 bases. Germline V gene sequence: CDR1 LNHDA, CDR2 SQIVND (reference sequence). The CDR3 DNA reads TGTGCCAGTAGTCCAGGCGGGACGGGCTACACTGAAGCTTTCTTT. It translates to CASSPGGTGYTEAFF.